Sequencing of this T cell receptor delta chain was carried out in a study of gamma-delta chains in newborns, infants, children. Study as a whole: Microbial exposure reportedly drives polyclonal innate γδ T cell expansion after birth.

Germline trimming cut 3 bases from V and 7 bases from J; bases unmatched to any gene: 6. The germline V gene encodes CDR1 GEAIGNYY and CDR2 EKD. This CDR3 is 13 amino acids long. This clone was detected a few times. TCRdb reapplied CATT to the reads. The profile shows roughly 6,100 delta-chain clones, approximately 2.4% of them singletons. This clonotype was sampled from a child who was a newborn, infant or young child, either healthy, febrile or measles-vaccinated (not recorded which). The V and J genes are TRDV2 and TRDJ1; 8 bases agree with TRDD3. The sequencing input was blood. CDR3 amino acids: CACDLLGATKLIF. CDR3 nucleotide sequence: TGTGCCTGTGACTTACTGGGGGCTACTAAACTCATCTTT.